One T cell receptor (beta chain) is described in this entry. This entry comes from a study of siplizumab effects on memory and regulatory T cells. Sequencing was performed with immunoSEQ multiplex PCR; in TCRdb, only in-frame clones are kept and a portion is missing. Among about 100,000 clones listed, about nine tenths were seen once. Looked up from germline, CDR1 is SGDLS and CDR2 is YYNGEE. V lost 5 bases, J lost 5 bases, and 13 bases stayed unmatched. This CDR3 spans 15 amino acids. The specimen was CD4+ T cells sorted from blood. The sequence was obtained from a human donor in good health. The chain is built from TRBV9 and TRBJ2-7; the match to TRBD1 covers 7 bases. In DNA, the CDR3 is TGTGCCAGCAGTGCACAGGGGATAGTTTTCGACGAGCAGTACTTC. Its translation: CASSAQGIVFDEQYF.